Below, 29 T cell receptor beta chains from the same sample are listed, as sequenced in a study of Tregs in tolerant kidney transplant recipients. Assay: immunoSEQ multiplex PCR; the TCRdb copy retains only in-frame clones and omits some. The sample records about 72,000 clones, roughly 92% being singletons. The source was CD8+ T cells from blood, collected before the transplant. These receptors all come from a human donor who received a combined kidney and bone marrow transplant.

The rearrangement uses TRBV7-9 and TRBJ2-1; possibly TRBD1 for D (6 bases). The germline V gene has CDR1 SEHNR and CDR2 FQNEAQ (reference sequence). This CDR3 region has 15 residues. V gave up 0 bases and J gave up 2 bases, with 8 bases separating them. This chain's CDR3 is CASSLAGAPYNEQFF. In DNA form, the CDR3 reads TGTGCCAGCAGCTTAGCGGGGGCCCCCTACAATGAGCAGTTCTTC.

This clone has a single count. This sequence joins TRBV28 and TRBJ2-1; D is unclear. Germline V gene sequence: CDR1 MDHEN, CDR2 SYDVKM. This CDR3 region has 16 residues. Trimming cost V 8 bases and J 0 bases, with 17 bases left between them. CDR3 bases: TGTGCCAGCCACCTTATGACATCGAGCTCCTACAATGAGCAGTTCTTC. Its translation is CASHLMTSSSYNEQFF.

This chain connects TRBV7-9 to TRBJ2-7; D is possibly TRBD1 (6 bases). Between the trimmed V and J ends, which lost 4 bases and 4 bases, there was a span of 11 bases. CDR1 is SEHNR and CDR2 is FQNEAQ in the germline V gene (reference sequence). The CDR3 runs to 13 residues. The CDR3: CASSSLRGYEQYF. For the CDR3, the DNA is TGTGCCAGCAGCTCCCTCAGGGGTTACGAGCAGTACTTC.

The genes are TRBV27 and TRBJ1-1; possible D gene TRBD1, 6 bases. Germline CDR1 and CDR2: MNHEY and SMNVEV (reference sequence). The V and J ends lost 0 bases and 2 bases respectively, with 10 bases between them. The CDR3 consists of 15 residues. The CDR3 loop reads CASSLSQGGNTEAFF. For the CDR3, the DNA is TGTGCCAGCAGTTTATCGCAAGGGGGAAACACTGAAGCTTTCTTT.

This clone was observed a handful of times. The chain combines TRBV4-2 with TRBJ1-2; D unclear. The germline CDR1 and CDR2 sequences are LGHNA and YNFKEQ. The CDR3 length is 16 residues. Trimming took off 0 bases at V and 4 bases at J, with 15 bases between the two ends. This CDR3 is CASSQDYAEAVYGYTF. The CDR3 DNA is TGTGCCAGCAGCCAAGATTACGCGGAAGCGGTCTATGGCTACACCTTC.

CDR3 loop: CASASGQLTEAFF. DNA for the CDR3: TGTGCCAGTGCATCGGGACAGCTTACTGAAGCTTTCTTT. This sequence joins TRBV6-5 and TRBJ1-1, with 7 bases fitting TRBD1. There are 13 residues in the CDR3. The J segment lost 5 bases and the V segment lost 9 bases, leaving 9 bases of the junction unmatched. Germline values: CDR1 MNHEY, CDR2 SVGAGI.

J is TRBJ2-3 and V is TRBV9, with D possibly matching TRBD2 (6 bases). Germline V gives CDR1 SGDLS, CDR2 YYNGEE. The CDR3 is 14 residues long. V lost 4 bases and J 0 bases, leaving 9 bases between the germline ends. In DNA form, the CDR3 reads TGTGCCAGCAGCCCCAGCGGGAGCACAGATACGCAGTATTTT. Protein sequence: CASSPSGSTDTQYF.

V gene TRBV29-1 combines with J gene TRBJ2-2; 7 bases line up with TRBD1. CDR1 is SQVTM and CDR2 is ANQGSEA in the germline V gene. J lost 2 bases, V lost 6 bases, and 3 bases had no gene match. This CDR3 is built from 13 residues. CDR3 nucleotides: TGCAGCGTCGGGACAGTAAACACCGGGGAGCTGTTTTTT. Translation gives CSVGTVNTGELFF.

The rearrangement joins TRBV4-1 to TRBJ1-1; 7 bases are shared with TRBD1. Unmatched junction bases numbered 8, after V lost 0 bases and J lost 1 base. Germline V gene data show CDR1 as MGHRA and CDR2 as YSYEKL. The CDR3 totals 17 residues. CDR3 in amino acids: CASSQDPPQGENTEAFF. The CDR3 DNA reads as TGCGCCAGCAGCCAAGACCCCCCCCAGGGGGAGAACACTGAAGCTTTCTTT.

The J gene is TRBJ1-5, the V gene TRBV30; D uncertain. Germline CDR1 and CDR2: GTSNPN and SVGIG (reference sequence). The CDR3 has 15 amino acids. V was shortened by 2 bases and J by 6 bases, with 17 bases between the two germline ends. Here the CDR3 DNA reads TGTGCCTGGAGTTCCACGGGAGGGAACGGTCAGCCCCAGCATTTT. Its translation is CAWSSTGGNGQPQHF. Filled out from reference TRBV30 and TRBJ1-5, the complete variable domain reads SQTIHQWPATLVQPVGSPLSLECTVEGTSNPNLYWYRQAAGRGLQLLFYSVGIGQISSEVPQNLSASRPQDRQFILSSKKLLLSDSGFYLCAWSSTGGNGQPQHFGDGTRLSIL.

The rearrangement joins TRBV29-1 to TRBJ2-1; D ambiguous. Germline CDR1 reads SQVTM; CDR2 reads ANQGSEA. The CDR3 is 13 amino acids. Trimming pared 1 base from V and 9 bases from J, leaving 13 bases between. The CDR3 DNA sequence: TGCAGCGTTGAAGTTCCTAAGTTTGGTGAGCAGTTCTTC. As protein: CSVEVPKFGEQFF.

The chain links TRBV7-6 to TRBJ2-2; TRBD2 matches at 14 bases. This CDR3 has 16 residues. From germline, CDR1 is SGHVS and CDR2 FNYEAQ. Trimming took 5 bases from V and 7 from J; bases not matched to a gene: 6. CDR3 amino acids: CASSPGLAGVGGELFF. The DNA for the CDR3 is TGTGCCAGCAGCCCGGGACTAGCGGGGGTAGGCGGGGAGCTGTTTTTT.

The chain links TRBV21-1 to TRBJ1-1; TRBD1 was called by the table and not checked on the DNA. TRBV21-1 is a documented pseudogene. This CDR3 has 12 residues. In DNA, the CDR3 is TGTGCCAGCCTTACAAAGAACACTGAAGCTTTCTTT. It specifies CASLTKNTEAFF.

The CDR3 DNA follows: TGTGCCAGTAGTTCTCAGTACCAAGAGACCCAGTACTTC. Amino acid sequence: CASSSQYQETQYF. V and J are TRBV19 and TRBJ2-5; D uncertain. The V gene lost 5 bases and the J gene lost 0 bases, with 7 bases spanning the gap. Germline-derived CDR1 and CDR2 are LNHDA and SQIVND (reference sequence). The CDR3 extends over 13 amino acids.

This clone was recorded once. V usage is TRBV6-1 and J usage is TRBJ2-3; 8 nucleotides agree with TRBD2. This CDR3 spans 14 amino acids. The V gene's germline CDR1 is MNHNS and CDR2 SASEGT. The ends lost 8 bases at V and 4 bases at J; junction bases unmatched: 8. CDR3 coding DNA: TGTGCCAGCTCCCAGGGACTAGAGGCAGATACGCAGTATTTT. This sequence encodes CASSQGLEADTQYF.

The chain employs TRBV29-1 and TRBJ2-7, with 8 bases that match TRBD2. The CDR3 spans 13 residues. J was trimmed by 3 bases and V by 5 bases; bases with no gene match: 6. Looked up from germline, CDR1 is SQVTM and CDR2 is ANQGSEA. The CDR3 spells CSVPGGAGYEQYF. The CDR3 region has the DNA TGCAGCGTTCCCGGGGGGGCGGGCTACGAGCAGTACTTC.

The chain links TRBV13 to TRBJ1-2; 7 bases are a match to TRBD1. The CDR3 has 16 amino acids. Losses at the gene ends were 5 bases for V and 4 bases for J; bases not matched to a gene: 13. CDR1 is PRHDT and CDR2 is FYEKMQ in the germline V gene (reference sequence). CDR3 residues: CASSPFGTETIYGYTF. For the CDR3, the DNA is TGTGCCAGCAGCCCTTTTGGGACAGAGACGATCTATGGCTACACCTTC.

The rearrangement uses TRBV5-6 and TRBJ2-7, with D perhaps TRBD2 (7 bases). The CDR3 runs to 16 residues. Trimming stripped 1 base from V and 5 bases from J, with 19 bases between. Per germline, CDR1 SGHDT and CDR2 YYEEEE. The DNA for the CDR3 is TGTGCCAGCAGCTTGCTAGGGGGGGACACAGAGCACGAGCAGTACTTC. Translation: CASSLLGGDTEHEQYF.

This sequence joins TRBV5-6 and TRBJ2-7; D unresolved. Germline values: CDR1 SGHDT, CDR2 YYEEEE. The CDR3 has 13 residues. Between the trimmed V and J ends, which lost 2 bases and 3 bases, there was a span of 9 bases. The CDR3 protein is CASSLNRDYEQYF. CDR3 nucleotide sequence: TGTGCCAGCAGCTTAAACAGAGACTACGAGCAGTACTTC.

V gene TRBV19 combines with J gene TRBJ2-6; 10 nucleotides match TRBD1. Germline assignment: CDR1 LNHDA and CDR2 SQIVND (reference sequence). After removal of 0 bases from V and 3 bases from J, the junction contained 8 bases not matched to a gene. The CDR3 has 19 amino acids. The CDR3 DNA reads TGTGCCAGTAGTATAGATAGGGGACAGGGGTGGATTGGGGCCAACGTCCTGACTTTC. Encoded protein: CASSIDRGQGWIGANVLTF.

This clone was found once. This chain uses TRBV27 with TRBJ1-5; no reliable D call. V lost 6 bases to trimming and J lost 0 bases, with 12 bases between them. The CDR3 runs to 15 residues. CDR1 MNHEY and CDR2 SMNVEV come from the germline V gene (reference sequence). The CDR3 bases are TGTGCCAGCAGCTCCGACTCATATAGCAATCAGCCCCAGCATTTT. Protein product: CASSSDSYSNQPQHF.

By frequency in the sample, this clone is medium-sized. The chain has TRBV5-4 and TRBJ1-3; D gene ambiguous. The CDR3 is 11 amino acids. The germline gives CDR1 SGHNT, CDR2 YYREEE (reference sequence). The V end lost 4 bases, the J end lost 8 bases, and 7 bases lay between the germline ends. CDR3 DNA: TGTGCCAGCAGCATCAGTGACACCATATATTTT. It is translated as CASSISDTIYF. Drawing the rest from reference TRBV5-4 and TRBJ1-3, the complete variable domain is ETGVTQSPTHLIKTRGQQVTLRCSSQSGHNTVSWYQQALGQGPQFIFQYYREEENGRGNFPPRFSGLQFPNYSSELNVNALELDDSALYLCASSISDTIYFGEGSWLTVV.

V usage is TRBV9 and J usage is TRBJ2-1; 10 nucleotides match TRBD2. Trimming took 4 bases from V and 7 from J; bases not matched to a gene: 8. The CDR3 contains 15 residues. The V gene's germline CDR1 is SGDLS and CDR2 YYNGEE. The CDR3 nucleotides read TGTGCCAGCAGCCCTGAAGGACTAGCGGAGAATGAGCAGTTCTTC. It is translated as CASSPEGLAENEQFF.

This sequence joins TRBV4-1 and TRBJ1-2, with D possibly being TRBD1 (6 bases). Germline V gene sequence: CDR1 MGHRA, CDR2 YSYEKL. V was shortened by 4 bases and J by 1 base, with 7 bases between the two germline ends. The CDR3 sequence is 13 residues long. The CDR3 DNA is TGCGCCAGCAGCCCGGGACATAACTATGGCTACACCTTC. This sequence encodes CASSPGHNYGYTF.

This chain connects TRBV19 to TRBJ2-7, with 12 bases matching TRBD1. This CDR3 contains 15 residues. Germline V gene data show CDR1 as LNHDA and CDR2 as SQIVND (reference sequence). V was clipped by 4 bases and J by 3 bases; unmatched bases: 4. In nucleotides, the CDR3 is TGTGCCAGTAGTACGGGGACAGGGGGCTTCTACGAGCAGTACTTC. It yields the protein CASSTGTGGFYEQYF. The full variable domain, in which reference TRBV19 and TRBJ2-7 provide the parts outside the CDR3, is DGGITQSPKYLFRKEGQNVTLSCEQNLNHDAMYWYRQDPGQGLRLIYYSQIVNDFQKGDIAEGYSVSREKKESFPLTVTSAQKNPTAFYLCASSTGTGGFYEQYFGPGTRLTVT.

As to this clone: Other DNA variants within this sample encode the same CDR3. The chain employs TRBV27 and TRBJ2-7; 8 bases line up with TRBD1. The CDR3 has 14 residues. The V gene's germline CDR1 is MNHEY and CDR2 SMNVEV (reference sequence). J lost 3 bases, V lost 5 bases, and 6 bases had no gene match. Here the CDR3 DNA reads TGTGCCAGCAGTCCCGGGACAGGCGGCTACGAGCAGTACTTC. This codes for CASSPGTGGYEQYF.

For the CDR3, the DNA is TGTGCCAGTAGTATCACCCACAGACTAGCGGGAGGACCTCACAATGAGCAGTTCTTC. Residues: CASSITHRLAGGPHNEQFF. V gene TRBV19 combines with J gene TRBJ2-1; 13 bases fit TRBD2. V was pared by 3 bases and J by 5 bases, with 13 bases of the junction left unmatched. The germline gives CDR1 LNHDA, CDR2 SQIVND (reference sequence). The length of the CDR3 is 19 residues. Full variable domain (remainder filled in from reference TRBV19 and TRBJ2-1): DGGITQSPKYLFRKEGQNVTLSCEQNLNHDAMYWYRQDPGQGLRLIYYSQIVNDFQKGDIAEGYSVSREKKESFPLTVTSAQKNPTAFYLCASSITHRLAGGPHNEQFFGPGTRLTVL.

The CDR3 region is CASSPGTAYQETQYF. DNA for the CDR3: TGTGCCAGCAGCCCCGGGACAGCATACCAAGAGACCCAGTACTTC. The chain couples TRBV7-8 to TRBJ2-5; TRBD1 agrees at 7 bases. CDR3 length: 15 residues. Per germline, CDR1 SGHVS and CDR2 FQNEAQ. V was pared by 5 bases and J by 0 bases, with 6 bases of the junction left unmatched.

The rearrangement joins TRBV7-2 to TRBJ2-7; 7 bases map to TRBD1. This CDR3 comprises 15 residues. Germline CDR1 SGHTA, CDR2 FQGNSA. The V gene end was trimmed by 5 bases and the J gene end by 2 bases; junction bases not matched to a gene: 9. For the CDR3, the DNA is TGTGCCAGCAGCCCCCGCAGGGGGACAGCCTACGAGCAGTACTTC. Its translation is CASSPRRGTAYEQYF.